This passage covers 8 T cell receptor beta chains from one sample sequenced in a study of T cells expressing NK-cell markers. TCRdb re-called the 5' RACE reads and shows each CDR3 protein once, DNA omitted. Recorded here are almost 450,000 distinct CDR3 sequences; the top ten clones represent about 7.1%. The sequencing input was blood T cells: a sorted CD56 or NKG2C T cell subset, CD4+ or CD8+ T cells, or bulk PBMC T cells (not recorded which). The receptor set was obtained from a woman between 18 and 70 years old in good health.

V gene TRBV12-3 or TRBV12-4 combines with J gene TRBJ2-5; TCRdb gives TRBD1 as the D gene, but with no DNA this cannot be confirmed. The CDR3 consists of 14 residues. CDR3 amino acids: CASTKRGDQETQYF.

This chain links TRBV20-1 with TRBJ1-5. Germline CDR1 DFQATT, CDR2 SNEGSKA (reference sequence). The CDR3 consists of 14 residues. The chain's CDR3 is CSARVRISNQPQHF.

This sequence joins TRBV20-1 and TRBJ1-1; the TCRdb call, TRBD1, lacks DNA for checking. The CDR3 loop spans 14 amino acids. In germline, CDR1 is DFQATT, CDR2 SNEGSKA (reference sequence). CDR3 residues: CSALRAPQAGEAFF.

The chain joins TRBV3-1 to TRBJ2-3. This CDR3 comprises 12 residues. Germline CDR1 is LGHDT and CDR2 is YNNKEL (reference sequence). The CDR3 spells CASHDRTDTQYF.

The CDR3 protein is CASSRVGTEAFF. The V gene is TRBV7-6, the J gene TRBJ1-1. The CDR3 has 12 amino acids. Per the germline V gene, CDR1 is SGHVS and CDR2 is FNYEAQ.

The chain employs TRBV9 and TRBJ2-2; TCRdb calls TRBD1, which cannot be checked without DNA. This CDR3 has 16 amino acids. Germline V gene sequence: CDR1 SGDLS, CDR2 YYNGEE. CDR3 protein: CASSVSQGGYTGELFF.

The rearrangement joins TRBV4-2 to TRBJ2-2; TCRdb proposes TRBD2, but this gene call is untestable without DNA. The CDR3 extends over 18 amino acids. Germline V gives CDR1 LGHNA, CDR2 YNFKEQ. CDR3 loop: CASSPGTSGRTNTGELFF.

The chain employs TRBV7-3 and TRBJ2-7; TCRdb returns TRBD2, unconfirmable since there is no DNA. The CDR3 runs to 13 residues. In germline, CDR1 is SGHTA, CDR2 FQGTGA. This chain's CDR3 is CASSPPASYEQYF.